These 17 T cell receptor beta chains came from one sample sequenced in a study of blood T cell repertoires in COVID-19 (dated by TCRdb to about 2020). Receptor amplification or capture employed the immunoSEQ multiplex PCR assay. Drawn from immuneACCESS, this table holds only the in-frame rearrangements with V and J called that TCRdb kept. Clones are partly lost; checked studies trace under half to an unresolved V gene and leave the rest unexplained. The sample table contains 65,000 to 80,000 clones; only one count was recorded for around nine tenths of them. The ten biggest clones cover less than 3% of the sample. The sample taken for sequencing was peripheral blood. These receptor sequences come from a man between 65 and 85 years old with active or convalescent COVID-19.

Written as DNA, the CDR3 is TGTGCCACCAGCAGAGATCTACCGCTCAAACTTAGCTCCTACAATGAGCAGTTCTTC. Translation gives CATSRDLPLKLSSYNEQFF. The chain recombines TRBV15 with TRBJ2-1; D ambiguous. Germline V gene lookup returns CDR1 LNHNV and CDR2 YYDKDF (reference sequence). The germline V and J ends were trimmed by 0 bases and 0 bases, with 18 bases remaining between them. The CDR3 covers 19 residues.

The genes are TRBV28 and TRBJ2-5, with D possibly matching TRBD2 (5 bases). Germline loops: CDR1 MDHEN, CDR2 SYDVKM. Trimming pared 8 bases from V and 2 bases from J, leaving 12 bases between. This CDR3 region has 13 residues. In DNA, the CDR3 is TGTGCCAGCCAAGCGGATTCGCAAGAGACCCAGTACTTC. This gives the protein CASQADSQETQYF.

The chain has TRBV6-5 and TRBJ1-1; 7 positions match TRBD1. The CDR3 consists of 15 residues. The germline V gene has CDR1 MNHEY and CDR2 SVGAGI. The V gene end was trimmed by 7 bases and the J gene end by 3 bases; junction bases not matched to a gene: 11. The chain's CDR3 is CASKPPGQVHTEAFF. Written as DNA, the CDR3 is TGTGCCAGCAAACCGCCCGGACAGGTGCACACTGAAGCTTTCTTT.

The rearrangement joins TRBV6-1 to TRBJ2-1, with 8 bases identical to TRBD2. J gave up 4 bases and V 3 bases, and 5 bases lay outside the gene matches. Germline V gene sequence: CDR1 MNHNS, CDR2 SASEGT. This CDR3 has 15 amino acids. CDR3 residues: CASSDASGPYNEQFF. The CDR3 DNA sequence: TGTGCCAGCAGTGATGCTAGCGGGCCGTACAATGAGCAGTTCTTC.

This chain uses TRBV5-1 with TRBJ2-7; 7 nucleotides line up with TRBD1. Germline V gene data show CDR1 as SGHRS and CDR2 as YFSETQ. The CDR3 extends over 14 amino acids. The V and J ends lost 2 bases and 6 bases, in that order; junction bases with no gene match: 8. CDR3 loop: CASSFGDRVGEQYF. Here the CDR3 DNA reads TGCGCCAGCAGCTTTGGTGACAGGGTGGGCGAGCAGTACTTC.

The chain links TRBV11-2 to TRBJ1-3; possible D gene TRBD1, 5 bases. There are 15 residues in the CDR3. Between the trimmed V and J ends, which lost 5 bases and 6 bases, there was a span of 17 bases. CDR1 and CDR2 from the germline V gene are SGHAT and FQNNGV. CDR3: CASSRMLRVQNTIYF. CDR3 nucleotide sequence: TGTGCCAGCAGCCGTATGCTCAGGGTACAAAACACCATATATTTT.

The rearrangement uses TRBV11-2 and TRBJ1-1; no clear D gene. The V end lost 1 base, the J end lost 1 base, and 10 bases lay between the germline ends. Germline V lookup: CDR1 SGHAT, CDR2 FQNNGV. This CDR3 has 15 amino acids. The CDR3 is CASSLGFAGNTEAFF. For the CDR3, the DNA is TGTGCCAGCAGCTTAGGTTTTGCGGGGAACACTGAAGCTTTCTTT.

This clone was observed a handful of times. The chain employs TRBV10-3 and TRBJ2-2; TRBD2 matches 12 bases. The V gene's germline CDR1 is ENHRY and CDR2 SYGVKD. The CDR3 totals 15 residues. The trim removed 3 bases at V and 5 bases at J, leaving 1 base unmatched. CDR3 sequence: CAISDLAGGTGELFF. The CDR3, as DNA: TGTGCCATCAGTGACCTAGCGGGAGGGACCGGGGAGCTGTTTTTT.

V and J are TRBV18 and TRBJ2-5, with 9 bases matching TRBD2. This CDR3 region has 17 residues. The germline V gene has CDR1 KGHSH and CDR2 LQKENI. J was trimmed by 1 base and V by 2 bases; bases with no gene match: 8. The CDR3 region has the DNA TGTGCCAGCTCACCATACCCGGCTAGCGGGGTCCAAGAGACCCAGTACTTC. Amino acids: CASSPYPASGVQETQYF. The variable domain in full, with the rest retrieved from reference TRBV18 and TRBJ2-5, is NAGVMQNPRHLVRRRGQEARLRCSPMKGHSHVYWYRQLPEEGLKFMVYLQKENIIDESGMPKERFSAEFPKEGPSILRIQQVVRGDSAAYFCASSPYPASGVQETQYFGPGTRLLVL.

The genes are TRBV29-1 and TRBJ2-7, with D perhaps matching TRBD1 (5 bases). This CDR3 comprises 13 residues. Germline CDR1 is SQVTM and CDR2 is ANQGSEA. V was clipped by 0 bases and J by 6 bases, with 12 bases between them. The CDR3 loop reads CSVEDRAGREQYF. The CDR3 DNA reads TGCAGCGTTGAAGACAGGGCCGGTCGCGAGCAGTACTTC.

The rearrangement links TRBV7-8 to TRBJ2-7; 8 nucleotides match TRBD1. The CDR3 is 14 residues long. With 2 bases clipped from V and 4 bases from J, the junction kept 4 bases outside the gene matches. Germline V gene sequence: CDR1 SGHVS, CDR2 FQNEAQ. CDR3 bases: TGTGCCAGCAGCTTAACTACAGGGGGGTACGAGCAGTACTTC. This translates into CASSLTTGGYEQYF. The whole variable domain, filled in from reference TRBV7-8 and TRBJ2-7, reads GAGVSQSPRYKVAKRGQDVALRCDPISGHVSLFWYQQALGQGPEFLTYFQNEAQLDKSGLPSDRFFAERPEGSVSTLKIQRTQQEDSAVYLCASSLTTGGYEQYFGPGTRLTVT.

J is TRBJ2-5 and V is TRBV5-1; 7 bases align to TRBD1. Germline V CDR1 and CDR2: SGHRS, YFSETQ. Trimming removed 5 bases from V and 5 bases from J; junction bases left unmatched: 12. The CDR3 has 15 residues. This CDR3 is CASRFGATGLETQYF. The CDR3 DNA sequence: TGCGCCAGCAGGTTCGGGGCGACAGGGCTCGAGACCCAGTACTTC.

The CDR3 DNA reads TGCAGCGTCATATGGGGGCGGGACAATGAGCAGTTCTTC. Translation: CSVIWGRDNEQFF. This rearrangement joins TRBV29-1 to TRBJ2-1; TRBD1 is a possible D gene (6 bases). CDR3 length: 13 amino acids. With 6 bases removed from V and 5 bases from J, the gap between germline ends came to 14 bases. Per the germline V gene, CDR1 is SQVTM and CDR2 is ANQGSEA.

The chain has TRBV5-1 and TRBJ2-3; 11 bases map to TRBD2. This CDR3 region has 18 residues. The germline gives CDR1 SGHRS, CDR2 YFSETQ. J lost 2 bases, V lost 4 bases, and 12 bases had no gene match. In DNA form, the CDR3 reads TGCGCCAGCAGCCTACAATTTAGCGGGGGGGCCAACACAGATACGCAGTATTTT. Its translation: CASSLQFSGGANTDTQYF.

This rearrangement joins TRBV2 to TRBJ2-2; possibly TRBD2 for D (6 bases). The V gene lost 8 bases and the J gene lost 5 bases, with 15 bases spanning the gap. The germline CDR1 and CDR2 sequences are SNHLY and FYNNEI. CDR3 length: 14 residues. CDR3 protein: CASGSGVLTGELFF. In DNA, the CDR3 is TGTGCCAGCGGTTCGGGGGTTTTGACCGGGGAGCTGTTTTTT.

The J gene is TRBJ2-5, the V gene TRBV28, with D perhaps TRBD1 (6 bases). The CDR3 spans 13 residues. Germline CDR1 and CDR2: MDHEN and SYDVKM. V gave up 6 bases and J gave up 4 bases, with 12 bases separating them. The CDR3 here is CASRRDNVETQYF. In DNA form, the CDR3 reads TGTGCCAGCAGACGGGACAATGTAGAGACCCAGTACTTC.

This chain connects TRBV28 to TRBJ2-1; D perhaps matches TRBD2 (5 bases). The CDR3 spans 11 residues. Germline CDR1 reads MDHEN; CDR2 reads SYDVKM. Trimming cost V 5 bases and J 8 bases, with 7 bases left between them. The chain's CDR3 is CASSPRDEQFF. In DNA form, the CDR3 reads TGTGCCAGCAGTCCGCGGGATGAGCAGTTCTTC. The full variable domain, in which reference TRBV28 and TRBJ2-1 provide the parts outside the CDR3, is DVKVTQSSRYLVKRTGEKVFLECVQDMDHENMFWYRQDPGLGLRLIYFSYDVKMKEKGDIPEGYSVSREKKERFSLILESASTNQTSMYLCASSPRDEQFFGPGTRLTVL.